Listed below are T cell receptor beta chains from one sample, sequenced in a study of cytomegalovirus exposure and HLA in healthy donors. The assay was immunoSEQ multiplex PCR, and TCRdb's table has in-frame clones only and misses some. The sample comprises some 120,000 clones, approximately 80% of which are singletons, and about 2% rests with the top ten. Sequenced: PBMCs. Every receptor here comes from a man aged 50-59 years in good health and CMV-seronegative. Each CDR3 is given with its conserved first and last residue. D genes are given only for firm matches. The size field is filled for only some rows; it gives once, few, many or a size class.

v_gene: TRBV5-6; j_gene: TRBJ2-3; abundance: -; d_gene: TRBD2; CDR3nt: TGTGCCAGCAGCTTGCGAGCGGGGGGGACCCTTATTCCAGATACGCAGTATTTT; CDR3aa: CASSLRAGGTLIPDTQYF
v_gene: TRBV7-6; j_gene: TRBJ1-5; abundance: once; d_gene: TRBD1; CDR3nt: TGTGCCAGCAGCTCCCACGACACCCGACAGGGGGCTCAGCCCCAGCATTTT; CDR3aa: CASSSHDTRQGAQPQHF
v_gene: TRBV5-4; j_gene: TRBJ2-4; abundance: -; d_gene: -; CDR3nt: TGTGCCAGCAGACCTACGAACGGGGGGCTAGGGGAAAACATTCAGTACTTC; CDR3aa: CASRPTNGGLGENIQYF
v_gene: TRBV5-4; j_gene: TRBJ2-2; abundance: -; d_gene: -; CDR3nt: TGTGCCAGCAGCTCGGCCGGGACTGGCCGGTGGGGGGAGCTGTTTTTT; CDR3aa: CASSSAGTGRWGELFF
v_gene: TRBV5-6; j_gene: TRBJ2-1; abundance: few; d_gene: TRBD2; CDR3nt: TGTGCCAGCAGCTTGGGGCGGGAGCGCTCCTACAATGAGCAGTTCTTC; CDR3aa: CASSLGRERSYNEQFF
v_gene: TRBV6-4; j_gene: TRBJ1-4; abundance: -; d_gene: TRBD1; CDR3nt: TGTGCCAGCATACAGGGGGAAAAACTGTTTTTT; CDR3aa: CASIQGEKLFF
v_gene: TRBV4-1; j_gene: TRBJ2-2; abundance: -; d_gene: TRBD2; CDR3nt: TGCGCCAGCAGCCAACTGGGACTACCGAACACCGGGGAGCTGTTTTTT; CDR3aa: CASSQLGLPNTGELFF
v_gene: TRBV7-2; j_gene: TRBJ1-1; abundance: -; d_gene: -; CDR3nt: TGTGCCAGCAGCTTAGCGCGGGAGGTAAAAGCTTTCTTT; CDR3aa: CASSLAREVKAFF
v_gene: TRBV28; j_gene: TRBJ2-5; abundance: few; d_gene: -; CDR3nt: TGTGCCAGCAGGCTACCAGGGTACCAAGAGACCCAGTACTTC; CDR3aa: CASRLPGYQETQYF
v_gene: TRBV5-5; j_gene: TRBJ2-4; abundance: few; d_gene: -; CDR3nt: TGTGCCAGCAGCTTGGGCCCGGTGGAGAACATTCAGTACTTC; CDR3aa: CASSLGPVENIQYF
v_gene: TRBV19; j_gene: TRBJ2-7; abundance: -; d_gene: TRBD1; CDR3nt: TGTGCCGCAGGACAGGGGGCAAGAGACGAGCAGTACTTC; CDR3aa: CAAGQGARDEQYF
v_gene: TRBV4-3; j_gene: TRBJ1-3; abundance: -; d_gene: -; CDR3nt: TGCGCCAGCAGCCAGGTACAGGGTACTGGAAACACCATATATTTT; CDR3aa: CASSQVQGTGNTIYF
v_gene: TRBV5-1; j_gene: TRBJ2-1; abundance: -; d_gene: TRBD2; CDR3nt: TGCGCCAGCAGCGCGGGGGGGCTCTACAATGAGCAGTTCTTC; CDR3aa: CASSAGGLYNEQFF
v_gene: TRBV11-2; j_gene: TRBJ2-6; abundance: -; d_gene: -; CDR3nt: TGTGCCAGCAGCTCCCAGAGACACTCTGGGGCCAACGTCCTGACTTTC; CDR3aa: CASSSQRHSGANVLTF
v_gene: TRBV4-1; j_gene: TRBJ2-1; abundance: -; d_gene: TRBD2; CDR3nt: TGCGCCAGCAGCCAAGACCCTAGCGGGGGGGCTGATGAGCAGTTCTTC; CDR3aa: CASSQDPSGGADEQFF
v_gene: TRBV4-2; j_gene: TRBJ2-7; abundance: -; d_gene: TRBD2; CDR3nt: TGTGCCAGCAGCCCGCCAGCGGGGACCCCCTACGAGCAGTACTTC; CDR3aa: CASSPPAGTPYEQYF
v_gene: TRBV19; j_gene: TRBJ2-1; abundance: -; d_gene: TRBD2; CDR3nt: TGTGCCAGTAGGGGGGCTAGCGGGGGGGACAATGAGCAGTTCTTC; CDR3aa: CASRGASGGDNEQFF
v_gene: TRBV19; j_gene: TRBJ1-2; abundance: -; d_gene: -; CDR3nt: TGTGCCAGTAGTATGTCTCCAGGGGATGGCTACACCTTC; CDR3aa: CASSMSPGDGYTF
v_gene: TRBV6-1; j_gene: TRBJ1-2; abundance: -; d_gene: -; CDR3nt: TGTGCCAGCAGAGCCGAGGACAGTTATGGCTACACCTTC; CDR3aa: CASRAEDSYGYTF
v_gene: TRBV25-1; j_gene: TRBJ2-3; abundance: -; d_gene: TRBD2; CDR3nt: TGTGCCAGCAGTGAATGGGCGGGGGGTTCAGATACGCAGTATTTT; CDR3aa: CASSEWAGGSDTQYF
v_gene: TRBV9; j_gene: TRBJ2-5; abundance: -; d_gene: -; CDR3nt: TGTGCCAGCAGCGTAGGCTCAGCGAAAGAAGAGACCCAGTACTTC; CDR3aa: CASSVGSAKEETQYF
v_gene: TRBV6-5; j_gene: TRBJ1-6; abundance: once; d_gene: TRBD1; CDR3nt: TGTGCCAGCAATGAGGGGGCGCATAATTCACCCCTCCACTTT; CDR3aa: CASNEGAHNSPLHF
v_gene: TRBV19; j_gene: TRBJ1-2; abundance: few; d_gene: TRBD1; CDR3nt: TGTGCCAGTAGTGAGGGACAGCACTACTATGGCTACACCTTC; CDR3aa: CASSEGQHYYGYTF
v_gene: TRBV6-5; j_gene: TRBJ1-3; abundance: few; d_gene: TRBD1; CDR3nt: TGTGCCAGCTCCAGGGGGGTGGCTGGAAACACCATATATTTT; CDR3aa: CASSRGVAGNTIYF
v_gene: TRBV4-2; j_gene: TRBJ2-5; abundance: few; d_gene: TRBD1; CDR3nt: TGTGCCAGCAGCCAAGATGGGACAGGGTCGGAGACCCAGTACTTC; CDR3aa: CASSQDGTGSETQYF
v_gene: TRBV7-2; j_gene: TRBJ1-4; abundance: -; d_gene: -; CDR3nt: TGTGCCAGCAGCTTAGCGTCCGGGAATGAAAAACTGTTTTTT; CDR3aa: CASSLASGNEKLFF
v_gene: TRBV6-5; j_gene: TRBJ1-1; abundance: few; d_gene: -; CDR3nt: TGTGCCAGCAGCTTCACAGAGAACACTGAAGCTTTCTTT; CDR3aa: CASSFTENTEAFF
v_gene: TRBV7-8; j_gene: TRBJ1-3; abundance: -; d_gene: TRBD1; CDR3nt: TGTGCCAGCAGCTCTGACAGGGTAAACACCATATATTTT; CDR3aa: CASSSDRVNTIYF
v_gene: TRBV13; j_gene: TRBJ2-7; abundance: -; d_gene: TRBD1; CDR3nt: TGTGCCAGCAGCTCTTCCGACAGGGACGAGCAGTACTTC; CDR3aa: CASSSSDRDEQYF
v_gene: TRBV11-2; j_gene: TRBJ1-2; abundance: -; d_gene: -; CDR3nt: TGTGCCAGCAGCTTAGTTGGCAGGTACCATGGCTACACCTTC; CDR3aa: CASSLVGRYHGYTF
v_gene: TRBV2; j_gene: TRBJ2-4; abundance: -; d_gene: TRBD1; CDR3nt: TGTGCCAGCAGAGGGTCGACAGGGTACTCCAAAATAGCCAAAAACATTCAGTACTTC; CDR3aa: CASRGSTGYSKIAKNIQYF
v_gene: TRBV4-2; j_gene: TRBJ1-6; abundance: -; d_gene: TRBD1; CDR3nt: TGTGCCAGCAGCCAGGAGACAGGGTCTCATTCACCCCTCCACTTT; CDR3aa: CASSQETGSHSPLHF
v_gene: TRBV5-1; j_gene: TRBJ2-5; abundance: -; d_gene: TRBD2; CDR3nt: TGCGCCAGCAGCTTGAGAACTAGCGGGGGAGAAGAGACCCAGTACTTC; CDR3aa: CASSLRTSGGEETQYF
v_gene: TRBV4-1; j_gene: TRBJ2-5; abundance: -; d_gene: TRBD1; CDR3nt: TGCGCCAGCAGCCATGAACAGGGGAGTGCGGAGACCCAGTACTTC; CDR3aa: CASSHEQGSAETQYF
v_gene: TRBV6-1; j_gene: TRBJ1-5; abundance: -; d_gene: TRBD1; CDR3nt: TGTGCCAGCAGTGGACAGGGGGTAGTTGTCCAGCCCCAGCATTTT; CDR3aa: CASSGQGVVVQPQHF
v_gene: TRBV4-1; j_gene: TRBJ1-2; abundance: -; d_gene: TRBD1; CDR3nt: TGCGCCAGCAGCCAACCCATGACAGGGACAGGCTATGGCTACACCTTC; CDR3aa: CASSQPMTGTGYGYTF
v_gene: TRBV30; j_gene: TRBJ2-7; abundance: -; d_gene: -; CDR3nt: TGTGCCTGGAGTCAGAAACAGAGCTCCTACGAGCAGTACTTC; CDR3aa: CAWSQKQSSYEQYF
v_gene: TRBV5-1; j_gene: TRBJ1-1; abundance: -; d_gene: TRBD1; CDR3nt: TGCGCCAGCAGCGGCGGGACAGCGAACACTGAAGCTTTCTTT; CDR3aa: CASSGGTANTEAFF
v_gene: TRBV9; j_gene: TRBJ1-1; abundance: once; d_gene: -; CDR3nt: TGTGCCAGCAGCGTATCTCAGGGAAGCACTGAAGCTTTCTTT; CDR3aa: CASSVSQGSTEAFF
v_gene: TRBV19; j_gene: TRBJ2-5; abundance: -; d_gene: TRBD2; CDR3nt: TGTGCCAGTAGTATAGGAGTTGGGACTAGCGGGGGGGACCAAGAGACCCAGTACTTC; CDR3aa: CASSIGVGTSGGDQETQYF
v_gene: TRBV6-5; j_gene: TRBJ1-5; abundance: -; d_gene: TRBD1; CDR3nt: TGTGCCAGCAGACCACAGGGGATAAGCAATCAGCCCCAGCATTTT; CDR3aa: CASRPQGISNQPQHF
v_gene: TRBV6-1; j_gene: TRBJ1-3; abundance: few; d_gene: -; CDR3nt: TGTGCCAGCAGTCCTATGGTGTCTGGAAACACCATATATTTT; CDR3aa: CASSPMVSGNTIYF
v_gene: TRBV19; j_gene: TRBJ1-5; abundance: -; d_gene: -; CDR3nt: TGTGCCAGTAGTATGGATTTGGGGCGAATCAATCAGCCCCAGCATTTT; CDR3aa: CASSMDLGRINQPQHF
v_gene: TRBV28; j_gene: TRBJ2-3; abundance: -; d_gene: TRBD1; CDR3nt: TGTGCCACACAGGGGGCCGCCAATACGCAGTATTTT; CDR3aa: CATQGAANTQYF
v_gene: TRBV6-1; j_gene: TRBJ1-1; abundance: -; d_gene: -; CDR3nt: TGTGCCAGCAGTGACATGGCGTGGGGAGTCAACACTGAAGCTTTCTTT; CDR3aa: CASSDMAWGVNTEAFF
v_gene: TRBV5-1; j_gene: TRBJ1-1; abundance: -; d_gene: -; CDR3nt: TGCGCCAGCAGCCCTGGCGAGAGGGAGGACACTGAAGCTTTCTTT; CDR3aa: CASSPGEREDTEAFF